Presented here are 23 T cell receptor beta chains from one specimen sequenced in a study of early T cells in non-severe SARS-CoV-2 infection. TCRdb itself ran the 5' RACE reads through MiXCR, one entry per CDR3 protein. The table has about 52,000 distinct CDR3 sequences, 8% to 13% seen once. The source material was whole blood. These receptors were collected from an adult who was a healthcare worker with PCR-confirmed SARS-CoV-2 infection or an uninfected control (not recorded which).

This clonotype was found a few times. The chain employs TRBV11-2 and TRBJ2-1, with D possibly TRBD2 on 6 matching bases. Germline assignment: CDR1 SGHAT and CDR2 FQNNGV. Trimming left V 3 bases short and J 8 bases short, with 29 bases between. The length of the CDR3 is 19 residues. The DNA for the CDR3 is TGTGCCAGCAGCTTCGACAGCTTTCTTCCGGGACTTACAGGCGATGAGCAGTTCTTC. This encodes CASSFDSFLPGLTGDEQFF.

CDR3 loop: CASSLGAADVQYF. For the CDR3, the DNA is TGTGCCAGCAGCTTAGGTGCGGCCGACGTCCAGTACTTC. V is TRBV7-9 and J is TRBJ2-7; no clear D gene. V lost 1 base and J 10 bases, leaving 14 bases between the germline ends. The CDR3 is 13 residues long. Germline V gives CDR1 SEHNR, CDR2 FQNEAQ (reference sequence).

This clonotype was recorded at least ten times. The CDR3 sequence: CASSWTSGESSYNEQFF. DNA of the CDR3: TGCGCCAGCAGCTGGACTTCGGGGGAGAGCTCCTACAATGAGCAGTTCTTC. The chain recombines TRBV5-1 with TRBJ2-1, with a weak D call TRBD2 (6 bases). Germline loops: CDR1 SGHRS, CDR2 YFSETQ. The V end was cut by 3 bases, the J end by 0 bases, with 16 bases between. The CDR3 spans 17 residues.

The chain links TRBV7-9 to TRBJ2-1, with 12 positions matching TRBD2. From germline, CDR1 is SEHNR and CDR2 FQNEAQ (reference sequence). Trimming cost V 4 bases and J 9 bases; bases outside gene matches: 7. This CDR3 comprises 15 residues. This CDR3 is CASSSPTSGSFEQFF. The CDR3 DNA follows: TGTGCCAGCAGCTCCCCGACTAGCGGGAGCTTTGAGCAGTTCTTC.

This clonotype was picked up a small number of times. The chain uses TRBV12-5 and TRBJ2-1, with 7 bases lining up with TRBD2. Germline lookup yields CDR1 LGHNT and CDR2 FRNRAP. V was pared by 5 bases and J by 8 bases, with 3 bases of the junction left unmatched. The length of the CDR3 is 12 residues. In nucleotides, the CDR3 is TGTGCTAGTGGTGCGGGGGTCCATGAGCAGTTCTTC. This encodes CASGAGVHEQFF.

This clonotype was counted many times. The chain joins TRBV6-6 to TRBJ2-5; D is perhaps TRBD1 (5 bases). This CDR3 spans 14 amino acids. CDR1 and CDR2 from the germline V gene are MNHNY and SVGAGI (reference sequence). Trimming took off 3 bases at V and 4 bases at J, with 12 bases between the two ends. The CDR3 nucleotides are TGTGCCAGCAGTTATCTGACAGTCGGAGAGACCCAGTACTTC. This translates into CASSYLTVGETQYF.

Many counts were recorded for this clonotype. This chain joins TRBV4-1 and TRBJ2-3, with D perhaps TRBD2 (7 bases). CDR1 and CDR2 (germline): MGHRA, YSYEKL. The CDR3 length is 16 residues. V was trimmed by 1 base and J by 2 bases, leaving 13 bases between them. CDR3 nucleotides: TGCGCCAGCAGCCAAGCCGACCGGGGGGCCACAGATACGCAGTATTTT. Translating it yields CASSQADRGATDTQYF.

In its sample, this clonotype was seen many times. The chain carries TRBV11-3 and TRBJ2-3; no reliable D call. With 0 bases removed from V and 6 bases from J, the gap between germline ends came to 7 bases. CDR3 length: 13 residues. The germline V gene has CDR1 SGHNT and CDR2 YENEEA. CDR3 loop: CASSLDLQDTQYF. The CDR3 DNA is TGTGCCAGCAGCTTAGATCTCCAGGATACGCAGTATTTT.

This clonotype was recorded many times. The gene calls are TRBV10-3 and TRBJ2-5; no firm D call. The CDR3 covers 13 residues. V lost 6 bases to trimming and J lost 2 bases, with 10 bases between them. Germline CDR1 is ENHRY and CDR2 is SYGVKD. CDR3 residues: CAISVRTQETQYF. CDR3 in DNA: TGTGCCATCAGCGTCCGTACTCAAGAGACCCAGTACTTC.

This clonotype appeared a few times. V usage is TRBV6-6 and J usage is TRBJ2-7; a weak D match, TRBD1 (5 bases). From germline, CDR1 is MNHNY and CDR2 SVGAGI (reference sequence). The CDR3 spans 11 residues. V lost 8 bases, J lost 9 bases, and 14 bases lay in between. This CDR3 reads CASATVQGQYF. CDR3 DNA: TGTGCCAGCGCCACGGTCCAGGGGCAGTACTTC.

This clonotype was counted a few times. V is TRBV28 and J is TRBJ2-7; 10 positions match TRBD1. Germline values: CDR1 MDHEN, CDR2 SYDVKM. The trim removed 10 bases at V and 5 bases at J, leaving 8 bases unmatched. The CDR3 contains 13 residues. The CDR3 sequence is CATESDRGDEQYF. The CDR3 DNA follows: TGTGCCACCGAGTCGGACAGGGGGGACGAGCAGTACTTC.

The V call is TRBV12-3 or TRBV12-4, the J call TRBJ1-4; 10 bases line up with TRBD1. Trimming at V came to 9 bases and at J to 4 bases, leaving 8 bases not matched to a gene. The CDR3 consists of 15 residues. The chain's CDR3 is CASSRQGAGNEKLFF. The DNA of the CDR3 is TGTGCCAGTTCCCGACAGGGGGCAGGTAATGAAAAACTGTTTTTT.

This clonotype was detected a few times. The chain combines TRBV29-1 with TRBJ1-2, with 9 bases identical to TRBD1. This CDR3 is built from 13 residues. CDR1 and CDR2 from the germline V gene are SQVTM and ANQGSEA. Germline trimming cut 6 bases from V and 5 bases from J; bases unmatched to any gene: 7. DNA for the CDR3: TGCAGCGTCCGCCAGACAGGGGGATATGGCTACACCTTC. Translating it yields CSVRQTGGYGYTF.

This clonotype was detected a few times. This chain connects TRBV12-3 or TRBV12-4 to TRBJ2-5; D not certain. The CDR3 has 13 amino acids. Trimming removed 4 bases at V and 3 bases at J, with 9 bases between. The CDR3 DNA reads TGTGCCAGCAGTTCGGATAGAAAAGAGACCCAGTACTTC. Its protein is CASSSDRKETQYF.

The gene calls are TRBV29-1 and TRBJ1-1; D remains unclear. Germline V lookup: CDR1 SQVTM, CDR2 ANQGSEA. V lost 4 bases and J lost 10, with 13 bases in between. This CDR3 contains 11 residues. The DNA for the CDR3 is TGCAGCGTTGCGTCTACATCGGGAGCTTTCTTT. This sequence encodes CSVASTSGAFF.

The table lists this clonotype with many counts. J is TRBJ2-7 and V is TRBV7-8; TRBD2 agrees at 10 bases. Losses at the gene ends were 4 bases for V and 3 bases for J; bases not matched to a gene: 9. The CDR3 loop spans 16 amino acids. The germline V gene has CDR1 SGHVS and CDR2 FQNEAQ. CDR3: CASSSQTGTSVYEQYF. For the CDR3, the DNA is TGTGCCAGCAGCTCCCAAACCGGGACTAGCGTCTACGAGCAGTACTTC.

This clonotype was observed many times. The J gene is TRBJ2-7, the V gene TRBV28; no definite D call. This CDR3 region has 13 residues. V was clipped by 6 bases and J by 4 bases, with 13 bases between them. The germline gives CDR1 MDHEN, CDR2 SYDVKM. The chain's CDR3 is CASRTGPFYEQYF. The DNA of the CDR3 is TGTGCCAGCAGGACCGGTCCCTTTTACGAGCAGTACTTC.

The table lists this clonotype with a few counts. The chain has TRBV6-5 and TRBJ2-5; maybe TRBD1 (5 bases). Trimming cost V 2 bases and J 1 base, with 11 bases left between them. This CDR3 region has 15 residues. Germline V CDR1 and CDR2: MNHEY, SVGAGI. The CDR3 region has the DNA TGTGCCAGCAGTTACCAGGGTAGCAGCCAAGAGACCCAGTACTTC. This gives the protein CASSYQGSSQETQYF.

This chain connects TRBV6-2 or TRBV6-3 to TRBJ1-4; unclear D gene. CDR1 and CDR2 from the germline V gene are MNHEY and SVGEGT. Trimming pared 8 bases from V and 0 bases from J, leaving 7 bases between. CDR3 length: 13 amino acids. The CDR3 protein is CASGGATNEKLFF. DNA for the CDR3: TGTGCCAGCGGAGGAGCAACTAATGAAAAACTGTTTTTT.

The genes are TRBV6-5 and TRBJ2-5; D unresolved. The germline gives CDR1 MNHEY, CDR2 SVGAGI. There are 14 residues in the CDR3. V was cut by 6 bases and J by 1 base, with 12 bases left in between. The CDR3 is CASSLMGFQETQYF. The CDR3 region has the DNA TGTGCCAGCAGCCTAATGGGGTTCCAAGAGACCCAGTACTTC.

The chain carries TRBV7-9 and TRBJ2-1; D uncertain. This CDR3 contains 15 residues. Germline CDR1 reads SEHNR; CDR2 reads FQNEAQ (reference sequence). V dropped 3 bases and J dropped 4 bases, with 13 bases sitting between them. Here the CDR3 reads CASSLVQAYYNEQFF. The CDR3 region has the DNA TGTGCCAGCAGCTTGGTCCAGGCTTATTACAATGAGCAGTTCTTC. Together with reference TRBV7-9 and TRBJ2-1, the CDR3 gives the full variable domain: DTGVSQNPRHKITKRGQNVTFRCDPISEHNRLYWYRQTLGQGPEFLTYFQNEAQLEKSRLLSDRFSAERPKGSFSTLEIQRTEQGDSAMYLCASSLVQAYYNEQFFGPGTRLTVL.

By proportion, this clonotype is medium-sized. This chain joins TRBV6-1 and TRBJ1-6; TRBD1 matches 8 bases. After removal of 3 bases from V and 7 bases from J, the junction contained 5 bases not matched to a gene. Germline CDR1 and CDR2: MNHNS and SASEGT. There are 15 residues in the CDR3. Here the CDR3 reads CASSEGQGANSPLHF. CDR3 DNA: TGTGCCAGCAGTGAGGGTCAGGGGGCGAATTCACCCCTCCACTTT.

This clonotype was detected ten times or more. This sequence joins TRBV7-9 and TRBJ2-2; 9 positions match TRBD2. Germline V CDR1 and CDR2: SEHNR, FQNEAQ (reference sequence). Unmatched junction bases numbered 10, after V lost 5 bases and J lost 3 bases. The CDR3 extends over 17 amino acids. CDR3 DNA: TGTGCCAGCAGCCGAGACCTCATAGCGGGGGACACCGGGGAGCTGTTTTTT. It is translated as CASSRDLIAGDTGELFF.